Listed here are 28 T cell receptor beta chains from one sample, sequenced in a study of T cells in Graves' hyperthyroidism and ophthalmopathy. RNA transcripts served as the template for amplifying TCR beta CDR3 regions. The HTBI set primed first-round TCR CDR3 RT-PCR. TCRdb called the multiplex PCR reads again in MiXCR, with one record for every CDR3 protein. The sample has about 52,000 distinct CDR3 sequences, less than 50% seen once. Sequenced: blood. These receptors all stem from a woman in her 50s with Graves' ophthalmopathy.

The table lists this clonotype with a few counts. V is TRBV20-1 and J is TRBJ2-7; D remains unclear. The CDR3 runs to 14 residues. Germline V gene data show CDR1 as DFQATT and CDR2 as SNEGSKA (reference sequence). Trimming left V 0 bases short and J 0 bases short, with 9 bases between. This CDR3 reads CSARDRDNSYEQYF. The CDR3 DNA follows: TGCAGTGCTAGAGATCGCGACAACTCCTACGAGCAGTACTTC.

Worth noting for this clonotype: This likely comes from a read error, as the CDR3 has no conserved phenylalanine or tryptophan at its end. The rearrangement links TRBV5-1 to TRBJ2-5, with 13 bases aligning to TRBD2. Trimming took 6 bases from V and 5 from J; bases not matched to a gene: 10. Germline-derived CDR1 and CDR2 are SGHRS and YFSETQ. This CDR3 is 16 amino acids long. CDR3 in DNA: TGCGCCAGCAACTCTGGACTAGCGGGGGCAGGGGAGACCCAGTACTGC. This gives the protein CASNSGLAGAGETQYC.

V usage is TRBV29-1 and J usage is TRBJ2-7; 10 bases are a match to TRBD1. V was clipped by 4 bases and J by 6 bases; unmatched bases: 0. The CDR3 extends over 11 amino acids. CDR1 is SQVTM and CDR2 is ANQGSEA in the germline V gene. The DNA of the CDR3 is TGCAGCGTTGGGACAGGGGGCGAGCAGTACTTC. Translation: CSVGTGGEQYF.

The chain couples TRBV10-1 to TRBJ1-6, with a tentative D call TRBD1 (5 bases). CDR3 length: 13 residues. CDR1 is WNHNN, CDR2 SYGVQD, per germline (reference sequence). Trimming left V 7 bases short and J 7 bases short, with 11 bases between. The CDR3 reads CASTGRGNSPLHF. In nucleotides, the CDR3 is TGCGCCAGCACGGGACGGGGAAATTCACCCCTCCACTTT.

This clonotype was observed many times. The V call is TRBV20-1, the J call TRBJ2-5, with 8 bases identical to TRBD2. With V trimmed by 0 bases and J by 4 bases, 10 bases remained unmatched. This CDR3 region has 16 residues. Per germline, CDR1 DFQATT and CDR2 SNEGSKA (reference sequence). This chain's CDR3 is CSARETSGQTVETQYF. CDR3 sequence (DNA): TGCAGTGCTAGAGAAACTAGCGGACAAACCGTAGAGACCCAGTACTTC.

The chain joins TRBV24-1 to TRBJ1-1, with D possibly being TRBD1 (6 bases). V was pared by 7 bases and J by 6 bases, with 17 bases between. Germline V gives CDR1 KGHDR, CDR2 SFDVKD. The CDR3 totals 14 residues. CDR3 sequence reads: CATRDSGGNAEAFF. The DNA for the CDR3 is TGTGCCACCAGGGACTCCGGGGGCAACGCTGAAGCTTTCTTT.

The gene calls are TRBV20-1 and TRBJ1-2; tentative D call: TRBD1 (6 bases). The CDR3 extends over 14 amino acids. With 3 bases removed from V and 12 bases from J, the gap between germline ends came to 23 bases. Germline V gives CDR1 DFQATT, CDR2 SNEGSKA (reference sequence). The CDR3 bases are TGCAGTGCTAGTTGGACGGGGCCGAGGGGGGGCCACACCTTC. Translating gives CSASWTGPRGGHTF.

This clonotype was observed at least ten times. The chain recombines TRBV19 with TRBJ2-1; the D call may be TRBD1 or TRBD2 (5 bases each). The germline V gene encodes CDR1 LNHDA and CDR2 SQIVND (reference sequence). The germline V and J ends were trimmed by 6 bases and 2 bases, with 14 bases remaining between them. This CDR3 has 15 residues. CDR3 DNA: TGTGCCAGTAGGGCAGGGAGCAGAACCTACAATGAGCAGTTCTTC. Residues: CASRAGSRTYNEQFF.

This clonotype was detected many times. This sequence joins TRBV7-9 and TRBJ1-3; D not certain. This CDR3 has 17 residues. V shed 0 bases and J shed 5 bases, with 17 bases lying between them. The V gene's germline CDR1 is SEHNR and CDR2 FQNEAQ (reference sequence). The DNA of the CDR3 is TGTGCCAGCAGCTTAGCGAGGGAGGACGCCTCAAGAAACACCATATATTTT. Its protein product is CASSLAREDASRNTIYF.

The sample holds many counts of this clonotype. This rearrangement joins TRBV4-1 to TRBJ2-7; D may correspond to TRBD1 or TRBD2 (6 bases each). Germline CDR1 and CDR2: MGHRA and YSYEKL. There are 15 residues in the CDR3. V lost 4 bases to trimming and J lost 5 bases, with 18 bases between them. CDR3 sequence: CASSLTGGQLHEQYF. CDR3 bases: TGCGCCAGCAGCCTTACCGGGGGCCAGCTCCACGAGCAGTACTTC.

This clonotype is categorized as medium-sized. The V gene is TRBV11-2, the J gene TRBJ1-6; a weak D match, TRBD1 (5 bases). This CDR3 region has 13 residues. Germline assignment: CDR1 SGHAT and CDR2 FQNNGV. V shed 7 bases and J shed 7 bases, with 11 bases lying between them. This chain's CDR3 is CASTRQINSPLHF. For the CDR3, the DNA is TGTGCCAGCACAAGACAGATAAATTCACCCCTCCACTTT.

The chain has TRBV15 and TRBJ2-7; 8 bases are a match to TRBD2. Germline V lookup: CDR1 LNHNV, CDR2 YYDKDF (reference sequence). The CDR3 is 19 residues long. J gave up 2 bases and V 0 bases, and 15 bases lay outside the gene matches. CDR3 residues: CATSRDKGRGLAGTYEQYF. The DNA of the CDR3 is TGTGCCACCAGCAGAGATAAGGGCAGGGGATTAGCGGGAACCTACGAGCAGTACTTC.

This clonotype was found many times. This chain connects TRBV5-1 to TRBJ1-1; D call uncertain. The germline V gene encodes CDR1 SGHRS and CDR2 YFSETQ. The CDR3 is made up of 11 amino acids. Trimming cost V 8 bases and J 5 bases, with 10 bases left between them. CDR3 region: CARARRTEAFF. The CDR3 DNA reads as TGCGCCAGGGCACGGAGGACTGAAGCTTTCTTT. The variable domain in full, completed from reference TRBV5-1 and TRBJ1-1, reads KAGVTQTPRYLIKTRGQQVTLSCSPISGHRSVSWYQQTPGQGLQFLFEYFSETQRNKGNFPGRFSGRQFSNSRSEMNVSTLELGDSALYLCARARRTEAFFGQGTRLTVV.

The chain couples TRBV7-2 to TRBJ2-3; TRBD1 or TRBD2 may be the D gene (5 bases each). Deletions cut 7 bases from V and 4 bases from J, with 18 bases between. The CDR3 has 15 residues. The germline gives CDR1 SGHTA, CDR2 FQGNSA. The DNA for the CDR3 is TGTGCCAGCAATGCTTTGGGACCGGGCGCAGATACGCAGTATTTT. Translating it yields CASNALGPGADTQYF. Based on the CDR3 plus reference TRBV7-2 and TRBJ2-3, the full variable domain is GAGVSQSPSNKVTEKGKDVELRCDPISGHTALYWYRQSLGQGLEFLIYFQGNSAPDKSGLPSDRFSAERTGGSVSTLTIQRTQQEDSAVYLCASNALGPGADTQYFGPGTRLTVL.

This clonotype was counted at least ten times. V is TRBV6-5 and J is TRBJ1-2; D gene unclear. The CDR3 loop spans 15 amino acids. V was shortened by 0 bases and J by 0 bases, with 8 bases between the two germline ends. Germline values: CDR1 MNHEY, CDR2 SVGAGI. CDR3 nucleotide sequence: TGTGCCAGCAGTTACTCCGCGGCAGCTAACTATGGCTACACCTTC. This translates into CASSYSAAANYGYTF.

A note on this clonotype: Relative to the germline gene, one junction end is altered; a read error may explain this. The rearrangement uses TRBV2 and TRBJ2-1; the D is unclear. The CDR3 runs 12 residues. Germline V gene sequence: CDR1 SNHLY, CDR2 FYNNEI. In nucleotides, the CDR3 is TGTGCCAGCAGCTTAGCAGAGAATGAGCTGTTCTTC. It codes for CASSLAENELFF.

This clonotype was seen ten or more times. The CDR3 DNA sequence: TGCGCCAGCAGCACCGACTGGACCACCTACGAGCAGTACTTC. As protein: CASSTDWTTYEQYF. The chain employs TRBV5-1 and TRBJ2-7, with D uncertain. V gave up 4 bases and J gave up 2 bases, with 13 bases separating them. The CDR3 totals 14 residues. Germline V CDR1 and CDR2: SGHRS, YFSETQ.

As concerns this clonotype: A much bigger clone sits one base away, suggesting this may be a read error. The CDR3 does not close with the conserved phenylalanine or tryptophan, likely indicating a read error. The chain combines TRBV28 with TRBJ1-3; D might be TRBD1 (6 bases). Germline V CDR1 and CDR2: MDHEN, SYDVKM. The CDR3 runs to 14 residues. The germline V and J ends were trimmed by 7 bases and 2 bases, with 12 bases remaining between them. The CDR3 spells CASIPSGAGNTIYS. The CDR3 DNA reads TGTGCCAGCATCCCCTCAGGGGCTGGAAACACCATATATTCT.

The chain links TRBV12-5 to TRBJ1-5; no clear D. V lost 1 base, J lost 9 bases, and 16 bases lay in between. The CDR3 is made up of 15 amino acids. Per germline, CDR1 LGHNT and CDR2 FRNRAP. The CDR3 loop is CASGLADGALLPQHF. The CDR3 DNA sequence: TGTGCTAGTGGTTTGGCCGACGGCGCCCTCCTGCCCCAGCATTTT.

CDR3 bases: TGCAGTGCTAGAGCCGACAGGGGAGGCCAAGAGACCCAGTACTTC. It specifies CSARADRGGQETQYF. This rearrangement joins TRBV20-1 to TRBJ2-5; 8 bases are a match to TRBD1. The CDR3 is 15 amino acids. V lost 1 base, J lost 1 base, and 5 bases stayed unmatched. CDR1 and CDR2 from the germline V gene are DFQATT and SNEGSKA (reference sequence).

V gene TRBV10-1 combines with J gene TRBJ2-3, with D perhaps TRBD2 (6 bases). Germline CDR1 is WNHNN and CDR2 is SYGVQD (reference sequence). Deletions cut 0 bases from V and 3 bases from J, with 10 bases between. The CDR3 is 15 amino acids. The CDR3 loop is CASSESAGRTDTQYF. CDR3 nucleotide sequence: TGCGCCAGCAGTGAGTCTGCGGGACGAACAGATACGCAGTATTTT.

This clonotype was picked up many times. This chain links TRBV6-7 with TRBJ2-5, with 7 bases that match TRBD1. TRBV6-7 is an open reading frame, and its role is uncertain. V shed 2 bases, J shed 0 bases, and the junction held 12 bases outside the gene matches. This CDR3 has 18 residues. CDR3 sequence reads: CASSYLSTDRRHQETQYF. The CDR3 DNA follows: TGTGCCAGCAGTTACCTATCTACGGACAGGCGACACCAAGAGACCCAGTACTTC.

This sequence joins TRBV25-1 and TRBJ2-5, with unresolved D. The CDR3 is made up of 13 amino acids. Germline CDR1 reads MGHDK; CDR2 reads SYGVNS. In DNA form, the CDR3 reads TGTGCTAGAGATCGGTCGTTTTGGGAGACCCAGTACTTC. It translates to CARDRSFWETQYF.

About this clonotype: An end of the junction differs from the germline gene, which may be a read error. The chain joins TRBV2 to TRBJ2-7, with TRBD2 matching 12 bases. The germline CDR1 and CDR2 sequences are SNHLY and FYNNEI. The CDR3 covers 18 residues. The CDR3 DNA reads TGTGCCAGCGGGGGAATGGCTAGCGGGGGGGCCAGGTCCTCCGAGCAGTACTTC. This codes for CASGGMASGGARSSEQYF.

The table lists this clonotype with many counts. The rearrangement links TRBV20-1 to TRBJ2-2; a possible D gene is TRBD2 (6 bases). The CDR3 extends over 15 amino acids. V lost 1 base and J lost 3, with 12 bases in between. Looked up from germline, CDR1 is DFQATT and CDR2 is SNEGSKA (reference sequence). This chain's CDR3 is CSARGNSGHTGELFF. The CDR3 DNA reads as TGCAGTGCTAGAGGGAATAGCGGACACACCGGGGAGCTGTTTTTT.

V gene TRBV12-3 or TRBV12-4 combines with J gene TRBJ1-1; no clear D gene. The V gene lost 7 bases and the J gene lost 1 base, with 10 bases spanning the gap. The CDR3 loop spans 13 amino acids. The CDR3 DNA follows: TGTGCCAGCAAACTAGCCGGGAACACTGAAGCTTTCTTT. Its translation: CASKLAGNTEAFF.

This chain uses TRBV2 with TRBJ2-5; D tentatively reads TRBD1 or TRBD2 (6 bases each). The germline CDR1 and CDR2 sequences are SNHLY and FYNNEI. V was clipped by 4 bases and J by 0 bases, with 18 bases between them. The length of the CDR3 is 17 residues. The CDR3 nucleotides read TGTGCCAGCAGTGCGGGGCTCGGGGGCCGTGACCAAGAGACCCAGTACTTC. Protein sequence: CASSAGLGGRDQETQYF.

This clonotype was found many times. The CDR3 spells CSAPRDSYGYTF. The CDR3 DNA reads as TGCAGTGCTCCCCGGGACAGCTATGGCTACACCTTC. The chain uses TRBV20-1 and TRBJ1-2; 7 bases agree with TRBD1. CDR1 is DFQATT, CDR2 SNEGSKA, per germline (reference sequence). V lost 5 bases and J lost 4; bases outside the gene matches: 4. This CDR3 comprises 12 residues.